A single sample gave rise to the 3 T cell receptor beta chains below, sequenced in a study of tumor and adjacent non-tumor tissue in lung cancer. RNA was extracted from bulk tissue without any cell sorting. Three rounds of nested PCR, following a modified ARM-PCR protocol, produced the TCRbeta library. In TCRdb, the multiplex PCR reads were re-called with MiXCR into one record per CDR3 protein. This repertoire shows around 86,000 distinct CDR3 sequences, over 60% found once; its top ten account for approximately 10%. The sample was lung tumor tissue. The source of these receptors is a woman aged 35 to 49 with non-small cell lung cancer.

On this clonotype: The CDR3 ends on some other residue instead of the conserved phenylalanine or tryptophan, so this is likely a read error. This chain joins TRBV10-2 and TRBJ2-3; no clear D. The CDR3 extends over 16 amino acids. The germline V gene has CDR1 WSHSY and CDR2 SAAADI. In DNA form, the CDR3 reads TGTGCCAGCAGATTGACGCCTAGTGGCCTCACAGATACGCAGTATTTA. Translation gives CASRLTPSGLTDTQYL.

On this clonotype: The CDR3 carries no conserved terminal phenylalanine or tryptophan, so it likely arises from a read error. The gene calls are TRBV11-3 and TRBJ2-1; possibly TRBD1 or TRBD2 for D (5 bases each). V gave up 6 bases and J gave up 6 bases, with 15 bases separating them. CDR3 length: 14 residues. The germline CDR1 and CDR2 sequences are SGHNT and YENEEA. The CDR3 here is CASSPGHGGNEQFL. The CDR3 coding sequence is TGTGCCAGCAGTCCCGGACATGGGGGCAATGAGCAGTTCCTC.

This chain uses TRBV29-1 with TRBJ1-2; unclear D gene. V dropped 8 bases and J dropped 10 bases, with 14 bases sitting between them. CDR1 SQVTM and CDR2 ANQGSEA come from the germline V gene. This CDR3 comprises 10 residues. CDR3 amino acids: CSFVSSDYTF. DNA for the CDR3: TGCAGCTTTGTATCGAGTGACTACACCTTC.